This entry lists 29 T cell receptor beta chains sequenced from one sample in a study of blood T cell repertoires in COVID-19. Profiling relied on immunoSEQ multiplex PCR, and the TCRdb table lists in-frame clones only, not all of them. The table lists tens of thousands of clones, about 87% of them singletons, with 7.4% in the top ten. Sequences were obtained from peripheral blood. Receptor source: a human donor with active COVID-19. The donor label of this sample is uncertain.

The chain couples TRBV27 to TRBJ2-4; a possible D gene is TRBD1 (6 bases). Germline loops: CDR1 MNHEY, CDR2 SMNVEV (reference sequence). The length of the CDR3 is 14 residues. Deletions cut 0 bases from V and 5 bases from J, with 8 bases between. CDR3 nucleotide sequence: TGTGCCAGCAGTTTATCGGGACACCAAAACATTCAGTACTTC. Protein sequence: CASSLSGHQNIQYF.

V is TRBV19 and J is TRBJ1-2; 9 bases match TRBD1. V gave up 5 bases and J gave up 2 bases; unmatched junction bases: 9. Germline CDR1 is LNHDA and CDR2 is SQIVND (reference sequence). This CDR3 contains 16 residues. CDR3: CASSADRGTSNYGYTF. CDR3 sequence (DNA): TGTGCCAGTAGTGCAGACAGGGGGACCTCGAACTATGGCTACACCTTC.

This chain joins TRBV6-1 and TRBJ1-1, with unresolved D. This CDR3 spans 12 amino acids. The V end lost 3 bases, the J end lost 8 bases, and 10 bases lay between the germline ends. Germline-derived CDR1 and CDR2 are MNHNS and SASEGT. This chain's CDR3 is CASSDPPREAFF. In nucleotides, the CDR3 is TGTGCCAGCAGTGATCCGCCACGGGAAGCTTTCTTT.

The genes are TRBV19 and TRBJ2-7; a possible D gene is TRBD2 (6 bases). The V gene lost 2 bases and the J gene lost 6 bases, with 11 bases spanning the gap. Looked up from germline, CDR1 is LNHDA and CDR2 is SQIVND (reference sequence). The length of the CDR3 is 13 residues. Written as DNA, the CDR3 is TGTGCCAGTAGTATACTCCGGGACTCCGAGCAGTACTTC. Amino acids: CASSILRDSEQYF.

The chain recombines TRBV5-1 with TRBJ2-7, with TRBD2 matching 11 bases. The CDR3 sequence is 16 residues long. CDR1 and CDR2 (germline): SGHRS, YFSETQ. The junction had 12 bases not matched to a gene; V was cut back by 4 bases and J by 6 bases. CDR3 protein: CASSRLTSGEGREQYF. CDR3 DNA sequence: TGCGCCAGCAGCCGACTGACTAGCGGGGAGGGTCGCGAGCAGTACTTC.

CDR3 amino acids: CASSEISAGKQPQHF. The DNA for the CDR3 is TGCGCCAGCAGTGAAATTTCGGCGGGAAAGCAGCCCCAGCATTTT. This chain joins TRBV10-2 and TRBJ1-5, with D unclear. Trimming left V 3 bases short and J 7 bases short, with 16 bases between. The CDR3 consists of 15 residues. The germline CDR1 and CDR2 sequences are WSHSY and SAAADI.

This clone is a singleton in its sample. This rearrangement joins TRBV11-2 to TRBJ1-2; D is perhaps TRBD1 (6 bases). The CDR3 is made up of 13 amino acids. Germline V gene lookup returns CDR1 SGHAT and CDR2 FQNNGV. V was clipped by 7 bases and J by 2 bases, with 11 bases between them. CDR3 bases: TGTGCCAGCAAACTGGACAGCAACTATGGCTACACCTTC. Translation gives CASKLDSNYGYTF.

The chain couples TRBV28 to TRBJ1-2, with 7 bases that match TRBD1. J lost 1 base, V lost 3 bases, and 2 bases had no gene match. The CDR3 runs to 14 residues. Per the germline V gene, CDR1 is MDHEN and CDR2 is SYDVKM. The CDR3 reads CASSFPGGNYGYTF. The CDR3 DNA reads TGTGCCAGCAGTTTCCCAGGGGGTAACTATGGCTACACCTTC.

This chain uses TRBV28 with TRBJ2-2; TRBD2 agrees at 9 bases. In germline, CDR1 is MDHEN, CDR2 SYDVKM. V trimming: 6 bases; J trimming: 5 bases; junction bases outside the gene matches: 13. This CDR3 comprises 17 residues. The CDR3 protein is CASSPVSGSGRTGELFF. CDR3 nucleotides: TGTGCCAGCAGCCCCGTTAGCGGGAGCGGGCGGACCGGGGAGCTGTTTTTT.

The chain couples TRBV5-1 to TRBJ1-1, with TRBD1 as a possible D gene (6 bases). Germline V gene lookup returns CDR1 SGHRS and CDR2 YFSETQ. This CDR3 region has 15 residues. The germline V and J ends were trimmed by 0 bases and 8 bases, with 17 bases remaining between them. In DNA form, the CDR3 reads TGCGCCAGCAGCTTGGTAGTAGGGGGGGCATCCGAAGCTTTCTTT. This encodes CASSLVVGGASEAFF.

V and J are TRBV6-1 and TRBJ1-2; D remains ambiguous. CDR3 size: 13 residues. Germline CDR1 and CDR2: MNHNS and SASEGT. V dropped 3 bases and J dropped 3 bases, with 8 bases sitting between them. Written as DNA, the CDR3 is TGTGCCAGCAGTGATGGACTTTACTATGGCTACACCTTC. Translated, it gives CASSDGLYYGYTF.

The V call is TRBV15, the J call TRBJ2-7; 9 positions match TRBD1. Losses at the gene ends were 3 bases for V and 6 bases for J; bases not matched to a gene: 6. The CDR3 sequence is 14 residues long. Germline values: CDR1 LNHNV, CDR2 YYDKDF (reference sequence). The CDR3 DNA is TGTGCCACCAGCAGCTGGACAGGGGAGGGCGAGCAGTACTTC. It codes for CATSSWTGEGEQYF.

Concerning this clone: A junction end diverges from the germline sequence, so it may reflect a read error. The chain recombines TRBV7-2 with TRBJ2-7; 8 bases line up with TRBD1. The CDR3 extends over 14 amino acids. Looked up from germline, CDR1 is SGHTA and CDR2 is FQGNSA. CDR3 nucleotide sequence: TGTGCCAGCAGCTCCAGGACAGGGTCCTCCGAGCAGTACTTC. Translating gives CASSSRTGSSEQYF.

The genes are TRBV5-1 and TRBJ2-3; the match to TRBD2 covers 10 bases. Germline V gives CDR1 SGHRS, CDR2 YFSETQ. The CDR3 has 15 residues. With 1 base clipped from V and 4 bases from J, the junction kept 3 bases outside the gene matches. CDR3 sequence reads: CASSLPSGSADTQYF. CDR3 nucleotide sequence: TGCGCCAGCAGCTTGCCTAGCGGGAGTGCAGATACGCAGTATTTT.

V gene TRBV5-4 combines with J gene TRBJ1-6; D may be TRBD1 (5 bases). Germline V gene data show CDR1 as SGHNT and CDR2 as YYREEE (reference sequence). Trimming cost V 4 bases and J 10 bases, with 15 bases left between them. The CDR3 has 14 amino acids. For the CDR3, the DNA is TGTGCCAGCAGCCAGGACATGGGGATGTCACCCCTCCACTTT. Translated, it gives CASSQDMGMSPLHF.

This clone came up once. The genes are TRBV12-1 and TRBJ2-7; the D call of TRBD1 is as the table states it, not checked on the DNA. TRBV12-1 is labeled a pseudogene. The CDR3 is 14 amino acids. The CDR3 nucleotides are TGTGCCAGCAGCTTTGGTGGGGGCCCGGGCGAGCAGTACTTC. Its translation is CASSFGGGPGEQYF.

The V gene is TRBV11-3, the J gene TRBJ2-3, with TRBD1 matching 11 bases. This CDR3 is built from 16 residues. V lost 0 bases, J lost 4 bases, and 3 bases stayed unmatched. Per the germline V gene, CDR1 is SGHNT and CDR2 is YENEEA. The CDR3 is CASSLDLGQGADTQYF. The CDR3 DNA reads TGTGCCAGCAGCTTAGATCTGGGACAGGGGGCAGATACGCAGTATTTT.

V and J are TRBV6-5 and TRBJ1-1; D call uncertain. V was shortened by 6 bases and J by 4 bases, with 15 bases between the two germline ends. This CDR3 comprises 14 residues. Germline values: CDR1 MNHEY, CDR2 SVGAGI. The CDR3 region is CASSSPRPGTEAFF. For the CDR3, the DNA is TGTGCCAGCAGCTCCCCGCGCCCGGGCACTGAAGCTTTCTTT.

The chain is built from TRBV7-6 and TRBJ2-1, with D unclear. The length of the CDR3 is 11 residues. The germline V gene encodes CDR1 SGHVS and CDR2 FNYEAQ. V lost 3 bases and J lost 6, with 3 bases in between. CDR3 nucleotides: TGTGCCAGCAGCTTGCGCAATGAGCAGTTCTTC. Amino acid sequence: CASSLRNEQFF.

J is TRBJ2-3 and V is TRBV11-3, with 11 bases fitting TRBD2. Germline V CDR1 and CDR2: SGHNT, YENEEA. This CDR3 spans 18 amino acids. Losses at the gene ends were 1 base for V and 0 bases for J; bases not matched to a gene: 6. CDR3 residues: CASSLGGWTSGSTDTQYF. The CDR3 DNA reads TGTGCCAGCAGCTTAGGGGGGTGGACTAGCGGGAGCACAGATACGCAGTATTTT.

This clone showed up just a few times. This rearrangement joins TRBV10-1 to TRBJ2-7, with D maybe TRBD1 (5 bases). This CDR3 contains 12 residues. Germline lookup yields CDR1 WNHNN and CDR2 SYGVQD (reference sequence). Trimming left V 6 bases short and J 10 bases short, with 16 bases between. The CDR3 DNA is TGCGCCAGCAGCGAAGGCCCAGGGAATCAGTACTTC. This gives the protein CASSEGPGNQYF.

V usage is TRBV6-5 and J usage is TRBJ1-6; D gene ambiguous. Germline V lookup: CDR1 MNHEY, CDR2 SVGAGI. V shed 8 bases and J shed 11 bases, with 13 bases lying between them. The CDR3 length is 12 residues. CDR3 loop: CASHSPGTPLHF. In DNA form, the CDR3 reads TGTGCCAGCCATTCCCCCGGGACACCCCTCCACTTT.

This sequence joins TRBV30 and TRBJ1-6, with 7 bases fitting TRBD1. Germline CDR1 GTSNPN, CDR2 SVGIG (reference sequence). The J segment lost 4 bases and the V segment lost 8 bases, leaving 2 bases of the junction unmatched. The CDR3 spans 12 residues. The CDR3 DNA is TGTGCCGGACAGGATTATAATTCACCCCTCCACTTT. As protein: CAGQDYNSPLHF.

The chain links TRBV27 to TRBJ1-2; D unclear. Trimming pared 6 bases from V and 8 bases from J, leaving 16 bases between. The germline gives CDR1 MNHEY, CDR2 SMNVEV (reference sequence). CDR3 length: 13 residues. The CDR3 spells CASRPDGLGGYTF. The DNA for the CDR3 is TGTGCCAGCAGACCTGACGGACTAGGGGGCTACACCTTC.

This clone is a singleton in its sample. The chain links TRBV10-3 to TRBJ2-1; TRBD2 aligns across 10 bases. Germline V CDR1 and CDR2: ENHRY, SYGVKD. There are 13 residues in the CDR3. J lost 5 bases, V lost 8 bases, and 3 bases had no gene match. The CDR3 loop reads CAIGTSANNEQFF. Here the CDR3 DNA reads TGTGCCATCGGGACTAGCGCTAACAATGAGCAGTTCTTC.

The V call is TRBV7-9, the J call TRBJ2-7, with 7 bases lining up with TRBD1. The trim removed 5 bases at V and 1 base at J, leaving 5 bases unmatched. The germline CDR1 and CDR2 sequences are SEHNR and FQNEAQ (reference sequence). The CDR3 has 14 amino acids. This CDR3 is CASSDYRGSYEQYF. As DNA, the CDR3 is TGTGCCAGCAGCGACTACAGGGGATCCTACGAGCAGTACTTC.

The V and J genes are TRBV30 and TRBJ1-2; 7 bases agree with TRBD1. J was trimmed by 4 bases and V by 7 bases; bases with no gene match: 9. CDR1 GTSNPN and CDR2 SVGIG come from the germline V gene (reference sequence). This CDR3 has 13 residues. In DNA form, the CDR3 reads TGTGCCTCCCACCGGGACAGACCCTATGGCTACACCTTC. Its protein is CASHRDRPYGYTF.

Only one count was recorded for this clone. V gene TRBV7-9 combines with J gene TRBJ1-5; TRBD1 matches at 10 bases. CDR1 and CDR2 from the germline V gene are SEHNR and FQNEAQ (reference sequence). Losses at the gene ends were 4 bases for V and 5 bases for J; bases not matched to a gene: 8. CDR3 length: 16 amino acids. Here the CDR3 reads CASSWRDRGSDQPQHF. CDR3 in DNA: TGTGCCAGCAGCTGGCGGGACAGGGGAAGTGATCAGCCCCAGCATTTT.

V gene TRBV18 combines with J gene TRBJ2-1, with 10 positions matching TRBD1. The V segment lost 5 bases and the J segment 6 bases; nucleotides outside the gene matches: 7. This CDR3 spans 15 amino acids. Germline-derived CDR1 and CDR2 are KGHSH and LQKENI. The CDR3 DNA reads TGTGCCAGCTCAAGGAGACAGGGGGCTTCCAATGAGCAGTTCTTC. Translation gives CASSRRQGASNEQFF.